This T cell receptor (beta chain) was recovered during a study of tumor-infiltrating lymphocytes in primary liver carcinoma. Overall study: Sample counts of productive TCRbeta reads spanned roughly 3.65 to 8 million; these counts were similar across tissue types.

Per the germline V gene, CDR1 is MDHEN and CDR2 is SYDVKM. The CDR3 has 18 residues. This clonotype was picked up one time. Its target is not known. At one end the junction does not follow the germline gene, possibly because of a read error. Both RNA and DNA were isolated together from around 20-30 mg of bulk tissue that had not been sorted. Total RNA amounting to roughly 480 ng was the source from which TCR beta cDNA was made with a constant-region primer. Amplification in three nested multiplex PCR rounds with slightly modified ARM-PCR gave rise to TCR beta libraries. TRBV1-TRBV30 forward and Cbeta reverse primers drove the first two approximately 10-cycle rounds. MiXCR, applied by TCRdb to the multiplex PCR reads, yields one record per CDR3 protein. Of some 110,000 distinct CDR3 sequences in the sample, 64% were seen once. Study-level results: The study found a significantly higher top-250-clone fraction in tumors than in blood (p = 0.039).

This chain uses TRBV28 with TRBJ2-6; TRBD1 aligns across 10 bases. The source material was liver tumor tissue from sampling region 3. Subset in this sample: tumor region T3, left-lateral pole. The clonotype originates from a woman aged 60-75 years with primary liver carcinoma and hepatitis B virus infection. CDR3 DNA: TGTGCCAGCAGTTTATTAGGACAGGGGGTGGCTGGGGCCACCGTCCTGACTTTC. Encoded protein: CASSLLGQGVAGATVLTF. Looking up the rest from reference TRBV28 and TRBJ2-6 gives the full variable domain: DVKVTQSSRYLVKRTGEKVFLECVQDMDHENMFWYRQDPGLGLRLIYFSYDVKMKEKGDIPEGYSVSREKKERFSLILESASTNQTSMYLCASSLLGQGVAGATVLTFGAGSRLTVL.